The rows below give T cell receptor beta chains drawn from one sample of a study of OX40 agonist ivuxolimab in advanced cancers. Profiling relied on immunoSEQ multiplex PCR, and the TCRdb table lists in-frame clones only, not all of them. This table has about 46,000 clones, 88% appearing once. Sample: CD4+ or CD8+ T cells sorted from blood, taken in a trial of the OX40 agonist ivuxolimab. The receptors here all came from an adult with an advanced solid tumor such as melanoma, head and neck, liver or kidney cancer. Both conserved end residues are part of each CDR3. The D gene is left open where the match is weak.

v_call	d_call	j_call	cdr3_nt	cdr3_aa
TRBV27	TRBD1	TRBJ1-1	TGTGCCAGCAGTATTACAGGGGTGAACACTGAAGCTTTCTTT	CASSITGVNTEAFF
TRBV28	TRBD1	TRBJ1-1	TGTGCCAGCAGAAACCGGGACAGGGGGTATATGAACACTGAAGCTTTCTTT	CASRNRDRGYMNTEAFF
TRBV6-5	TRBD1	TRBJ2-7	TGTGCCAGCAGTTACTCGAGACAGGGGGCGCGGGAGCAGTACTTC	CASSYSRQGAREQYF
TRBV29-1	TRBD1	TRBJ1-1	TGCAGCGTCTCGACAGGGGAGGCTTTCTTT	CSVSTGEAFF
TRBV13	NA	TRBJ2-5	TGTGCCAGCAGCTTAGGCGCAGGAAACCAAGAGACCCAGTACTTC	CASSLGAGNQETQYF
TRBV5-4	TRBD1	TRBJ2-1	TGTGCCAGCAGCTTGGTGGGACAGAACAATGAGCAGTTCTTC	CASSLVGQNNEQFF
TRBV19	NA	TRBJ1-3	TGTGCCAGTAGCGGCAGCTACTCTGGAAACACCATATATTTT	CASSGSYSGNTIYF
TRBV4-2	TRBD2	TRBJ2-7	TGTGCCAGCAGCCAGGGGGGGGAGTGGTCCTACGAGCAGTACTTC	CASSQGGEWSYEQYF
TRBV14	NA	TRBJ2-2	TGTGCCAGCAGCCAGGGGTGGGGGCGAGACACCGGGGAGCTGTTTTTT	CASSQGWGRDTGELFF
TRBV5-1	NA	TRBJ2-7	TGCGCCAGCAGCTTGGGGTTTGAGCATTCTAACGAGCAGTACTTC	CASSLGFEHSNEQYF
TRBV18	TRBD1	TRBJ1-1	TGTGCCAGCTCACCGGGGACAGAAGGGGTTGGCGAAGCTTTCTTT	CASSPGTEGVGEAFF
TRBV7-9	NA	TRBJ1-1	TGTGCCAGCAGCTCAACGGGGGCGCAAGCTTTCTTT	CASSSTGAQAFF
TRBV6-1	NA	TRBJ1-3	TGTGCCAGCAGTGACCCCCTAACAGGACCCTCTGGAAACACCATATATTTT	CASSDPLTGPSGNTIYF
TRBV29-1	TRBD2	TRBJ2-7	TGCAGCGTTGACCGGACTAGCGGGGGACAATACGAGCAGTACTTC	CSVDRTSGGQYEQYF
TRBV20-1	NA	TRBJ2-3	TGCAGTGCTTTACGTTCGGATACGCAGTATTTT	CSALRSDTQYF